This record covers a single T cell receptor beta chain. Which antigen it targets is not known. Per-base qualities were not stored, and no clone one base away is much larger. The sample comes from a study of OX40 agonist ivuxolimab in advanced cancers. About the full investigation: The costimulatory receptor OX40 (CD134) was targeted by ivuxolimab, a fully human IgG2 agonistic monoclonal antibody. Intravenous ivuxolimab was administered to patients every 2 weeks at six dose levels: 0.01, 0.1, 0.3, 1.5, 3 and 10 mg/kg. Among the approximately 50 dose-escalation patients, some 19 had hepatocellular carcinoma, roughly 15 melanoma, 9 renal cell carcinoma and 9 head and neck cancer. In the dose-escalation cohort, roughly 82% of patients were male, and the mean age was 60 years with a range of about 23 to 79. Prior anti-PD-1, anti-PD-L1 or anti-CTLA-4 therapy was permitted, and checkpoint inhibitors had been received by about 44% of dose-escalation patients. Three dose-escalation patients achieved partial responses, one with hepatocellular carcinoma and two with cutaneous melanoma. Peripheral TCRbeta sequencing was intended to test whether TCR sequence diversity was altered and clonal T-cell expansion was caused by ivuxolimab. The paper covers the monotherapy dose-escalation part of the phase I ivuxolimab trial, which included N ≈ 57 patients. What the research found in general, with its limitations: At doses of 0.1 to 3.0 mg/kg, clonal expansion of both CD4+ and CD8+ blood T cells was observed from baseline to week 6. In partial responders in the 0.1-3.0 mg/kg groups, normalized peripheral clonal expansion was found to be among the lowest, especially among CD8+ T cells. The antigen specificity of the clonally expanded peripheral T cells was not determined. After ivuxolimab, expanded clones were on average more numerous among CD8+ T cells than among CD4+ T cells. Low levels of normalized T-cell clonal expansion were also shown by some nonresponding patients.

Patients with a history of autoimmune disease or receiving systemic immunosuppression were excluded from the trial. Peripheral blood for TCR sequencing was collected from all dose cohorts at baseline, on cycle 4 day 1, and on cycle 7 day 1. The samples were taken from a phase I, first-in-human, multicenter, open-label dose-escalation trial of ivuxolimab. Adults with locally advanced or metastatic melanoma, renal cell carcinoma, hepatocellular carcinoma or head and neck squamous cell carcinoma were enrolled in the trial. Before TCR sequencing, CD4+ T cells and CD8+ T cells from peripheral blood were sorted into separate populations. Genomic DNA was isolated from the sorted cells so that the TCRbeta CDR3 region could be sequenced. The immunoSEQ Assay was used to sequence the TCRbeta CDR3 regions. TCRdb's version of the immuneACCESS table is confined to in-frame rearrangements and falls short of the full clone set. An unresolved V gene accounts for under half of the shortfall where checked; the remainder is of unknown origin. Recorded for this sample are about 68,000 clones; about 79% of them occurred a single time. The ten largest clones capture about 1.6% of the sample.

The source is an adult with an advanced solid tumor such as melanoma, head and neck, liver or kidney cancer. The sequencing here drew on CD4+ or CD8+ T cells sorted from blood, taken in a trial of the OX40 agonist ivuxolimab.

The sequenced DNA: TGTGCCAGCAGTTACGACGGGGGGAAGACTGAAGCTTTCTTT. Its protein is CASSYDGGKTEAFF. The chain is made from TRBV6-6 and TRBJ1-1; the best D guess is TRBD1, with 5 bases matching. The CDR3 contains 14 residues, cysteine and phenylalanine counted. The only DNA kept is the CDR3, 42 bases in frame from the first base. Trimming costs V 2 bases and J 5 bases, and their ends lie 12 bases apart. The CDR1 and CDR2 encoded by the germline V gene (reference sequence) are MNHNY and SVGAGI.